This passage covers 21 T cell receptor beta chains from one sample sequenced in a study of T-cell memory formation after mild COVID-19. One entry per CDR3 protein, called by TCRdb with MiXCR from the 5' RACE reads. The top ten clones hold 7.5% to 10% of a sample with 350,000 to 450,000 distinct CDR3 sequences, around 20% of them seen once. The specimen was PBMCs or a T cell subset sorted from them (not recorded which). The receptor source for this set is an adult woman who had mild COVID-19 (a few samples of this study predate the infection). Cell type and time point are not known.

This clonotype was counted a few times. CDR3 DNA sequence: TGTGCCAGCAGTCAACGGGACACCCTTTGGTCTTTCTTT. Amino acid sequence: CASSQRDTLWSFF. The rearrangement joins TRBV6-5 to TRBJ1-1; D possibly corresponds to TRBD1 (6 bases). Germline values: CDR1 MNHEY, CDR2 SVGAGI. CDR3 length equals 13 residues. Trimming shortened V by 5 bases and J by 12 bases, and 19 bases separated the two germline ends.

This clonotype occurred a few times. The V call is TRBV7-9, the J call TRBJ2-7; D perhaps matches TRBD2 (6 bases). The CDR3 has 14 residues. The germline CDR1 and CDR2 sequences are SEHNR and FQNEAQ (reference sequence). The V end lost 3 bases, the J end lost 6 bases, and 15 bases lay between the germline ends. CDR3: CASSFQLAEFEQYF. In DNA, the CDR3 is TGTGCCAGCAGCTTCCAACTAGCCGAGTTCGAGCAGTACTTC.

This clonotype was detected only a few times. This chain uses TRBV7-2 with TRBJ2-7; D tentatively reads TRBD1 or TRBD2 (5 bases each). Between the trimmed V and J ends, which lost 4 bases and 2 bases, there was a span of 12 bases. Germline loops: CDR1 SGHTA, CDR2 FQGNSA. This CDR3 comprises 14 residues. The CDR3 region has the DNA TGTGCCAGCAGCTACACCGGGGCCGCCTACGAGCAGTACTTC. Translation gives CASSYTGAAYEQYF.

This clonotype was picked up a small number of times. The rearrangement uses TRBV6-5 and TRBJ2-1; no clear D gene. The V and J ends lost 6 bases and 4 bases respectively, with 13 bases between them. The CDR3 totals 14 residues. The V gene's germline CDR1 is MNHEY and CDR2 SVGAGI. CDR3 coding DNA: TGTGCCAGCAGCCCCGGTTGGGTATACAATGAGCAGTTCTTC. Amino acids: CASSPGWVYNEQFF.

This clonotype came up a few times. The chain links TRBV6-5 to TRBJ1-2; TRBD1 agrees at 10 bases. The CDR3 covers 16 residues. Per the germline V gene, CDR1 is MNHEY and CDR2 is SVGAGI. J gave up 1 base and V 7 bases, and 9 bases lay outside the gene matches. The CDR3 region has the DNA TGTGCCAGCATCAGTGTTGGGGACAGGGGTAACTATGGCTACACCTTC. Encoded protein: CASISVGDRGNYGYTF.

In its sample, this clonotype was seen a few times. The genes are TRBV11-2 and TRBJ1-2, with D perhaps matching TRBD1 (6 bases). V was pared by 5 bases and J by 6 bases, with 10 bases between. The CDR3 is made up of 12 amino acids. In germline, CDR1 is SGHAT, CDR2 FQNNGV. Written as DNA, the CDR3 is TGTGCCAGCAGCGGCTCAGGGGATGGCTACACCTTC. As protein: CASSGSGDGYTF.

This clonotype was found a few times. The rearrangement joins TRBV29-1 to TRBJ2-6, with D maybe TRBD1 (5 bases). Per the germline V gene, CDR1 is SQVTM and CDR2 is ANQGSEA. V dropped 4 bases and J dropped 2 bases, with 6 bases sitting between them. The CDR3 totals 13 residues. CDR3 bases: TGCAGCGTTGGGGGCGCTGGGGCCAACGTCCTGACTTTC. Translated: CSVGGAGANVLTF. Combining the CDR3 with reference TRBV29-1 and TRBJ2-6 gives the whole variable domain SAVISQKPSRDICQRGTSLTIQCQVDSQVTMMFWYRQQPGQSLTLIATANQGSEATYESGFVIDKFPISRPNLTFSTLTVSNMSPEDSSIYLCSVGGAGANVLTFGAGSRLTVL.

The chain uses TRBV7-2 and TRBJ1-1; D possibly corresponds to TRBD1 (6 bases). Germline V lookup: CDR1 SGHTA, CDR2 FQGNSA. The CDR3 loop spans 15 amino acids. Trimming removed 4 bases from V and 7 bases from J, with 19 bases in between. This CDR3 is CASSSEGRGTSEAFF. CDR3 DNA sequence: TGTGCCAGCAGCTCGGAGGGGAGGGGGACTAGTGAAGCTTTCTTT.

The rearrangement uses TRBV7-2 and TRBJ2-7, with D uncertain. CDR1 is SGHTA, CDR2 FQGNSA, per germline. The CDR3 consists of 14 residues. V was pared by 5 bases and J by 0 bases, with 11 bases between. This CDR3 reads CASSVPSSSYEQYF. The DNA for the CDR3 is TGTGCCAGCAGCGTACCATCTAGCTCCTACGAGCAGTACTTC.

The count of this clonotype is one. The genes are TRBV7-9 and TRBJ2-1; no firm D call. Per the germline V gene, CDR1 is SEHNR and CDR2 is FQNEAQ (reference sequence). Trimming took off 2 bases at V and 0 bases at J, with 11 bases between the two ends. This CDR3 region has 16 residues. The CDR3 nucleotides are TGTGCCAGCAGCTTAACGCCCTCCCGCTCCTACAATGAGCAGTTCTTC. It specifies CASSLTPSRSYNEQFF.

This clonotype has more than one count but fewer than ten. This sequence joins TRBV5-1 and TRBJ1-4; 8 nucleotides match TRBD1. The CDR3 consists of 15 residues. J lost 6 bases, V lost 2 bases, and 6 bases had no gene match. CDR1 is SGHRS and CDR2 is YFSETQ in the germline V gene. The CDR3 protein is CASSLGQGPDEKLFF. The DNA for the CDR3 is TGCGCCAGCAGCTTAGGACAGGGACCGGATGAAAAACTGTTTTTT.

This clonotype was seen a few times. CDR3 amino acids: CASSSTGTAISYNEQFF. DNA of the CDR3: TGCGCCAGCAGCTCAACCGGGACAGCTATCTCCTACAATGAGCAGTTCTTC. The genes are TRBV5-1 and TRBJ2-1; 7 nucleotides align to TRBD1. Germline loops: CDR1 SGHRS, CDR2 YFSETQ. Trimming took 3 bases from V and 0 from J; bases not matched to a gene: 9. This CDR3 has 17 amino acids.

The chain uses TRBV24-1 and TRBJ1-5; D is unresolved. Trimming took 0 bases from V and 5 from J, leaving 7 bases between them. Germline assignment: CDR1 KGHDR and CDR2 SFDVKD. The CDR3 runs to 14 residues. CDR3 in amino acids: CATSDLGGDQPQHF. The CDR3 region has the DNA TGTGCCACCAGTGATTTGGGCGGGGATCAGCCCCAGCATTTT.

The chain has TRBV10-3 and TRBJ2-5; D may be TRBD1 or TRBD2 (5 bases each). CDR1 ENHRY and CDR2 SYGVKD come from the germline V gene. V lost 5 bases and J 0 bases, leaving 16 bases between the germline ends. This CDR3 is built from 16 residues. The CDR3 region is CAISRSRGGYQETQYF. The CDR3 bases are TGTGCCATCAGTCGATCTCGGGGCGGGTACCAAGAGACCCAGTACTTC.

The CDR3 protein is CASSQGDRVTFYNEQFF. The CDR3 bases are TGCGCCAGCAGCCAAGGAGATCGGGTGACTTTTTACAATGAGCAGTTCTTC. The chain couples TRBV5-1 to TRBJ2-1, with no clear D. Germline assignment: CDR1 SGHRS and CDR2 YFSETQ. The germline V and J ends were trimmed by 4 bases and 4 bases, with 21 bases remaining between them. The CDR3 is made up of 17 amino acids.

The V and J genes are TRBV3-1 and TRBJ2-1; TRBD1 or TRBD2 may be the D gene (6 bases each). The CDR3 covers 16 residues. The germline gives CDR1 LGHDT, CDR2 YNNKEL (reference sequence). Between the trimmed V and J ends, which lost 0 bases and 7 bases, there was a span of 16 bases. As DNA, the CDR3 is TGTGCCAGCAGCCAAGATAGGGGGACTGAATTTAATGAGCAGTTCTTC. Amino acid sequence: CASSQDRGTEFNEQFF.

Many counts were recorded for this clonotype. CDR3 sequence (DNA): TGTGCCAGCAGCCAAGGGCCGGTTCTGGGGACAGAGGGAGCTTTCTTT. It encodes CASSQGPVLGTEGAFF. The chain employs TRBV3-1 and TRBJ1-1, with 7 positions matching TRBD1. The CDR3 spans 16 residues. Germline V lookup: CDR1 LGHDT, CDR2 YNNKEL (reference sequence). J gave up 10 bases and V 1 base, and 15 bases lay outside the gene matches. Variable domain in full (rest from reference TRBV3-1 and TRBJ1-1): DTAVSQTPKYLVTQMGNDKSIKCEQNLGHDTMYWYKQDSKKFLKIMFSYNNKELIINETVPNRFSPKSPDKAHLNLHINSLELGDSAVYFCASSQGPVLGTEGAFFGQGTRLTVV.

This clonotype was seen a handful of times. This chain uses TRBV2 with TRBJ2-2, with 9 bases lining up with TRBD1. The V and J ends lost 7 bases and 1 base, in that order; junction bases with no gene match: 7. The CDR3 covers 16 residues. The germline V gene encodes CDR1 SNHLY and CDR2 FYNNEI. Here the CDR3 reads CASKVPGQGNTGELFF. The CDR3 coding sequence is TGTGCCAGCAAAGTACCGGGACAGGGGAACACCGGGGAGCTGTTTTTT.

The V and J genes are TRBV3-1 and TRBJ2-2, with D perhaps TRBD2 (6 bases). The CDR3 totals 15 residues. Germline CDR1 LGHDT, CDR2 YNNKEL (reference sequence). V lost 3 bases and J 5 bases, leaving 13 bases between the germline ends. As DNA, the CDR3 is TGTGCCAGCAGCCAGACTAGTCTTAAGACCGGGGAGCTGTTTTTT. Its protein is CASSQTSLKTGELFF.

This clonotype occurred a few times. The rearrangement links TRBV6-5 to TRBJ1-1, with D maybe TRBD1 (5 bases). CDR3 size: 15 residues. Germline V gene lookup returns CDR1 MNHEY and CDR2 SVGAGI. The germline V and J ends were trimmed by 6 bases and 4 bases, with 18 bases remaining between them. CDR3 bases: TGTGCCAGCAGAACCCACGGGACTGGGACCACTGAAGCTTTCTTT. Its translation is CASRTHGTGTTEAFF.

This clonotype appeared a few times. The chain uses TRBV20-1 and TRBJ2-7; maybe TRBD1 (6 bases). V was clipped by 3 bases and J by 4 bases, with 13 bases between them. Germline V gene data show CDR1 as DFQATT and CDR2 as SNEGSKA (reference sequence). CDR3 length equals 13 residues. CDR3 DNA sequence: TGCAGTGCTAGGTCTCCAGGGGTATACGAGCAGTACTTC. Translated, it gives CSARSPGVYEQYF.